The 2 T cell receptor beta chains below come from one sample, sequenced in a study of blood T cell repertoires in COVID-19 (TCRdb year 2020). Library preparation used the immunoSEQ multiplex PCR assay. TCRdb took this table from immuneACCESS and kept in-frame rearrangements with V and J called. Such tables lack part of the clones; where checked against another copy, unresolved V genes explain under half of the gap, and the rest is unexplained. The sample table holds 100,000 to 120,000 clones, of which 75% to 85% were seen once. 16% of the sample is held by the ten biggest clonotypes. The sample consisted of peripheral blood. These TCRs come from a woman aged 55-70 years with acute or convalescent COVID-19.

The chain is built from TRBV5-5 and TRBJ2-7, with D tentatively TRBD2 (5 bases). V lost 0 bases to trimming and J lost 7 bases, with 14 bases between them. This CDR3 region has 14 residues. The germline gives CDR1 SGHKS, CDR2 YYEKEE (reference sequence). In DNA, the CDR3 is TGTGCCAGCAGCTTGGCGCCGGCGACGGGGGAGCAGTACTTC. It encodes CASSLAPATGEQYF.

The rearrangement uses TRBV27 and TRBJ1-5; D gene uncertain. Germline assignment: CDR1 MNHEY and CDR2 SMNVEV (reference sequence). The V end was cut by 3 bases, the J end by 5 bases, with 8 bases between. CDR3 length equals 13 residues. Written as DNA, the CDR3 is TGTGCCAGCAGTTTGGGTGCGGATCAGCCCCAGCATTTT. As protein: CASSLGADQPQHF.